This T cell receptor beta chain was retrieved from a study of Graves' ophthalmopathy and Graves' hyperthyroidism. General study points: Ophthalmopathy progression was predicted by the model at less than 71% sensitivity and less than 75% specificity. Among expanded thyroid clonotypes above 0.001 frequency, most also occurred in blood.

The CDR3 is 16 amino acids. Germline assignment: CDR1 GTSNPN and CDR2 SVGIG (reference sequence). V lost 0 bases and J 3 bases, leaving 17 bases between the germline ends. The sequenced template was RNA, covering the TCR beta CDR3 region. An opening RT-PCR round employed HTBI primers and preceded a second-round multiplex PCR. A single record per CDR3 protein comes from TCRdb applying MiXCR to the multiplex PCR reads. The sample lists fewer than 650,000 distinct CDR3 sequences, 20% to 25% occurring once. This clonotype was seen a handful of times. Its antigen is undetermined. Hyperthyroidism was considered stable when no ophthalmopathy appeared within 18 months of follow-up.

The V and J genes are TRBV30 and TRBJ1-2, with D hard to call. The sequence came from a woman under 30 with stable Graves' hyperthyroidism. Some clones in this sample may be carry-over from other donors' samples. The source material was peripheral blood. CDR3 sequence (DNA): TGTGCCTGGAGTGTACGGAGTACACGGAGGTACTATGGCTACACCTTC. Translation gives CAWSVRSTRRYYGYTF.